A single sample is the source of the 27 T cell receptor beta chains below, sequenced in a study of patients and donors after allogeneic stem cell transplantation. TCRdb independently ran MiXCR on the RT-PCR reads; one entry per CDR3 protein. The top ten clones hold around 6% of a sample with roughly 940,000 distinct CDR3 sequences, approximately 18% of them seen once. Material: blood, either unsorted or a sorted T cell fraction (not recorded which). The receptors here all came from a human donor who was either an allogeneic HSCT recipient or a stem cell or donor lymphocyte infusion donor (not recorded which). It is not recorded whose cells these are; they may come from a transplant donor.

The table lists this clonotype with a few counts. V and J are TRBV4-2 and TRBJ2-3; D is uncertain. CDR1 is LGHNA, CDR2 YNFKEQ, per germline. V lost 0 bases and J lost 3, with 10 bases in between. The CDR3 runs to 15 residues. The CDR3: CASSQESEDTDTQYF. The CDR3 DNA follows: TGTGCCAGCAGCCAAGAATCTGAGGATACAGATACGCAGTATTTT.

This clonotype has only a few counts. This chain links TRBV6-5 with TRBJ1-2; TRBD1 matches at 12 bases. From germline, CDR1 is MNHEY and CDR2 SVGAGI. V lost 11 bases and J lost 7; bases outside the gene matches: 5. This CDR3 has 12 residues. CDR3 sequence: CAARDRGLGYTF. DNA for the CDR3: TGTGCCGCCCGGGACAGGGGGCTTGGCTACACCTTC.

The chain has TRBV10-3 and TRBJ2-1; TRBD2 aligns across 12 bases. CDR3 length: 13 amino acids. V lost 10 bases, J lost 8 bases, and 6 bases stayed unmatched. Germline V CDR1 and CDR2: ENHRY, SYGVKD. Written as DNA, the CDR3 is TGTGCCACCCTAGCGGGGGGGGTGGATGAGCAGTTCTTC. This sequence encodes CATLAGGVDEQFF.

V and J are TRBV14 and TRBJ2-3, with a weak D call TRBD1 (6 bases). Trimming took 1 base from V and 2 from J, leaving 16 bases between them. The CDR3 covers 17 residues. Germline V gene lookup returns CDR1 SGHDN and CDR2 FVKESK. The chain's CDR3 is CASSQGYGQHFTDTQYF. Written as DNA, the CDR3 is TGTGCCAGCAGCCAAGGGTACGGACAGCATTTCACAGATACGCAGTATTTT. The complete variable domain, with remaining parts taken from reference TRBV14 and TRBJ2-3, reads EAGVTQFPSHSVIEKGQTVTLRCDPISGHDNLYWYRRVMGKEIKFLLHFVKESKQDESGMPNNRFLAERTGGTYSTLKVQPAELEDSGVYFCASSQGYGQHFTDTQYFGPGTRLTVL.

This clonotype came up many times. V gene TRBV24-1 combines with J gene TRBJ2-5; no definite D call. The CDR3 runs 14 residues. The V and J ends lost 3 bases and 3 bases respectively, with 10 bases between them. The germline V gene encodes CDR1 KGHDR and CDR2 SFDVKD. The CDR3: CATSDSPAEETQYF. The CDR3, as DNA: TGTGCCACCAGTGATAGTCCAGCCGAAGAGACCCAGTACTTC.

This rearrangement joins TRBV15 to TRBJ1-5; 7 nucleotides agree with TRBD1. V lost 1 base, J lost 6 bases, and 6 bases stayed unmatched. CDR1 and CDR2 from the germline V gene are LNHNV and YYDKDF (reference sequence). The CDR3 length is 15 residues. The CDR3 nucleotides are TGTGCCACCAGCAGAGGACAGGGAGGAGGTCAGCCCCAGCATTTT. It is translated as CATSRGQGGGQPQHF.

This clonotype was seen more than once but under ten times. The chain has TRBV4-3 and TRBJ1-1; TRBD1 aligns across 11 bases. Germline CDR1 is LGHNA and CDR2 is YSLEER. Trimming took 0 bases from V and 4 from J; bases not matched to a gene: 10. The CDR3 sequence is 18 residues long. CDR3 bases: TGCGCCAGCAGCCAAGACGGACAGGGGGCGATGGGAAGCACTGAAGCTTTCTTT. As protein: CASSQDGQGAMGSTEAFF.

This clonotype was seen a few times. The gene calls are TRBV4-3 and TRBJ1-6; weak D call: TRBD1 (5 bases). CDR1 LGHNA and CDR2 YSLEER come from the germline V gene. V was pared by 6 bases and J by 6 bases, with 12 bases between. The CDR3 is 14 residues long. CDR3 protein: CASSRPGTNSPLHF. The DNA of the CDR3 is TGCGCCAGCAGTCGACCGGGGACTAATTCACCCCTCCACTTT.

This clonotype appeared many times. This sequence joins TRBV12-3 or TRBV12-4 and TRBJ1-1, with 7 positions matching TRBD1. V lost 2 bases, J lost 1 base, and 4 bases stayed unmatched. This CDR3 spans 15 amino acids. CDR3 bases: TGTGCCAGCAGTTTAACACAGGGGTGGAACACTGAAGCTTTCTTT. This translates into CASSLTQGWNTEAFF.

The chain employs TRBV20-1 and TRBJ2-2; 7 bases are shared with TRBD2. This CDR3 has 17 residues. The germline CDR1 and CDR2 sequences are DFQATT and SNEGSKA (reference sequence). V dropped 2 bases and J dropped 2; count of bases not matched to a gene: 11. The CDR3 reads CSARQPPSGTNTGELFF. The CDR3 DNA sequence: TGCAGTGCTAGACAGCCCCCTAGCGGAACAAACACCGGGGAGCTGTTTTTT.

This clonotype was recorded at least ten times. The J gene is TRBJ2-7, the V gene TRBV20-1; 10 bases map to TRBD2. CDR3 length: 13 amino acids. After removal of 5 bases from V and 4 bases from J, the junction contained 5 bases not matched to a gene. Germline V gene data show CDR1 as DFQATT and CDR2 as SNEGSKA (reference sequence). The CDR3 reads CSAGTSDLYEQYF. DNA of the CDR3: TGCAGTGCTGGGACTAGCGACTTGTACGAGCAGTACTTC.

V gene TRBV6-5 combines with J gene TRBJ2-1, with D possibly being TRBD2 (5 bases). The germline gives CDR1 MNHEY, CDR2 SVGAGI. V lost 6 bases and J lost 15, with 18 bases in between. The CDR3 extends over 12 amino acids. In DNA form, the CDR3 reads TGTGCCAGCAGAGCGACTACTGAAAATTGGTTCTTC. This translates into CASRATTENWFF.

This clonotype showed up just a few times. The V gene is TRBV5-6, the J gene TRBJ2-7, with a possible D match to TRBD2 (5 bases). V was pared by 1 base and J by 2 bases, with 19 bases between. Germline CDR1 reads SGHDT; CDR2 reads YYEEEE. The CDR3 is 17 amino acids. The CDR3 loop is CASSLYPWTWATYEQYF. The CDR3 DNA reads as TGTGCCAGCAGCTTGTACCCTTGGACTTGGGCTACCTACGAGCAGTACTTC.

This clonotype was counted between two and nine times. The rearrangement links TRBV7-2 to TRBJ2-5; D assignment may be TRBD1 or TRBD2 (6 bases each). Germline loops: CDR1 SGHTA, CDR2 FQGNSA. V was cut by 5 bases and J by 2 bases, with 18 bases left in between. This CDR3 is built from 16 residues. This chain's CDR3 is CASSRGGTKRQETQYF. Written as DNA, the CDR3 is TGTGCCAGCAGCAGAGGGGGGACGAAGCGACAAGAGACCCAGTACTTC.

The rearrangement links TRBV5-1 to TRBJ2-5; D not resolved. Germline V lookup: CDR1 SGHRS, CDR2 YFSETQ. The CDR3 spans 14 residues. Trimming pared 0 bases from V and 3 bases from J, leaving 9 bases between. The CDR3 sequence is CASSLVSVEETQYF. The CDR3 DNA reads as TGCGCCAGCAGCTTGGTTTCGGTAGAAGAGACCCAGTACTTC.

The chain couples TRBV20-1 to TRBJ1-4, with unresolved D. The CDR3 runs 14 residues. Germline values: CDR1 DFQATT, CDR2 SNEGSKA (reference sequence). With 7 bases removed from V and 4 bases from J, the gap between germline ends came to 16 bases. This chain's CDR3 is CSVVRGPSNEKLFF. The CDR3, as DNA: TGCAGTGTTGTCCGAGGGCCGAGTAATGAAAAACTGTTTTTT.

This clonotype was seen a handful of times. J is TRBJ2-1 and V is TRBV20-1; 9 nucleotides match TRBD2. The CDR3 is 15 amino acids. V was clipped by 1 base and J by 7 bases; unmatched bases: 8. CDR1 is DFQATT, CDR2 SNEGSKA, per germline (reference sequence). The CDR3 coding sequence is TGCAGTGCTAGAGTAGCGGGAGCCCTTCGGAATGAGCAGTTCTTC. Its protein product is CSARVAGALRNEQFF.

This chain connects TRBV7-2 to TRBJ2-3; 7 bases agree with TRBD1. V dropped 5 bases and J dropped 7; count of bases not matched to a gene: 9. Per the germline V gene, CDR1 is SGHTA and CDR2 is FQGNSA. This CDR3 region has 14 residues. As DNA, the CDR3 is TGTGCCAGCAGCGAGTACACAGGGGCATATACGCAGTATTTT. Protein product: CASSEYTGAYTQYF.

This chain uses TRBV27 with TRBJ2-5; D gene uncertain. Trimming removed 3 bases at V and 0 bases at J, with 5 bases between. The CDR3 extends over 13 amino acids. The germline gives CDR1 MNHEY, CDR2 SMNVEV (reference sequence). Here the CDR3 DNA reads TGTGCCAGCAGTTTGTGGTACCAAGAGACCCAGTACTTC. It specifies CASSLWYQETQYF.

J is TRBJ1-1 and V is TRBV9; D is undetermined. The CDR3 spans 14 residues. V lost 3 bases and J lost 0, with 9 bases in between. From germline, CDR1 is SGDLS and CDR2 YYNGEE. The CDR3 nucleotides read TGTGCCAGCAGCGGGGTCGGGCTGAACACTGAAGCTTTCTTT. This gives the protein CASSGVGLNTEAFF.

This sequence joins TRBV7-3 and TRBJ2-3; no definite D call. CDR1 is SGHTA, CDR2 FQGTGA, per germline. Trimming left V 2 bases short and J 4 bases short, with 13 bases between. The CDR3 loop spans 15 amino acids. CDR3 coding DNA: TGTGCCAGCAGCTTACAAGGTTCAGGTGCAGATACGCAGTATTTT. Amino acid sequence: CASSLQGSGADTQYF.

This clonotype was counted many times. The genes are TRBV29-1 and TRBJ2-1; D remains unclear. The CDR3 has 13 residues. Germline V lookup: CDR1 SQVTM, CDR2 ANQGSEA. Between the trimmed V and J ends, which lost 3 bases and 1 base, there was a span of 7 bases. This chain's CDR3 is CSVDFGSYNEQFF. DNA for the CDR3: TGCAGCGTTGACTTCGGGTCCTACAATGAGCAGTTCTTC.

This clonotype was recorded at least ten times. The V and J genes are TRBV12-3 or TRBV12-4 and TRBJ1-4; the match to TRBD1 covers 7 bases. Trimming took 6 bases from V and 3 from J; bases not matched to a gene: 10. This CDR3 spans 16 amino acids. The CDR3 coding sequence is TGTGCCAGCAGCCAAGGACAGGCGCTACCTAATGAAAAACTGTTTTTT. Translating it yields CASSQGQALPNEKLFF.

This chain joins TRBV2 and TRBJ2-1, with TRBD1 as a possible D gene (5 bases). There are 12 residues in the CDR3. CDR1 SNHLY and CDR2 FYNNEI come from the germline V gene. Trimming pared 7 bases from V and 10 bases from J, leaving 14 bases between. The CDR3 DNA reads TGTGCCAGCACCCGACAGTTCGGCGAGCAGTTCTTC. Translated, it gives CASTRQFGEQFF.

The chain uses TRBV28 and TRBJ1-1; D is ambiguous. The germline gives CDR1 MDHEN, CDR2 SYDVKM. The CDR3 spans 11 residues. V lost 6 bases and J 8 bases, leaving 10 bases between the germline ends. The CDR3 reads CASSGGWEAFF. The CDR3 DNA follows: TGTGCCAGCAGCGGAGGGTGGGAAGCTTTCTTT.

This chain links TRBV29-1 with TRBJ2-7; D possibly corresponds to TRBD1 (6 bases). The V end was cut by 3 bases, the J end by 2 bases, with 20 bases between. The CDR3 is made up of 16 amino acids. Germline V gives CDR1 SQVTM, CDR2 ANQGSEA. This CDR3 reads CSVEDIRTALTYEQYF. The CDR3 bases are TGCAGCGTTGAGGACATAAGGACAGCGTTAACCTACGAGCAGTACTTC.

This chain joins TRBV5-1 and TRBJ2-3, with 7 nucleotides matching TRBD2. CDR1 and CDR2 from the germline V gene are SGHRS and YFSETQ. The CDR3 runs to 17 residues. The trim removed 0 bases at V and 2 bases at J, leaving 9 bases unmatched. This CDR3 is CASSLAVSSGLTDTQYF. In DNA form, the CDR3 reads TGCGCCAGCAGCTTGGCGGTGTCTAGCGGTCTCACAGATACGCAGTATTTT.